This entry lists 11 T cell receptor beta chains sequenced from one sample in a study of blood T cell repertoires in COVID-19. Produced via immunoSEQ multiplex PCR; TCRdb's table is partial and in-frame only. Of over 200,000 clones listed, approximately 86% are singletons. Sequencing was carried out using PBMCs or T cells enriched from blood (not recorded which). The origin of the receptors is a woman in her twenties or thirties who had been exposed to COVID-19.

The chain employs TRBV6-4 and TRBJ1-5; D uncertain. Germline values: CDR1 MRHNA, CDR2 SNTAGT. The CDR3 sequence is 13 residues long. With 3 bases removed from V and 6 bases from J, the gap between germline ends came to 9 bases. DNA of the CDR3: TGTGCCAGCAGTGAGGGAGGAGGTCAGCCCCAGCATTTT. Protein product: CASSEGGGQPQHF.

V is TRBV27 and J is TRBJ1-1; D remains ambiguous. Germline V lookup: CDR1 MNHEY, CDR2 SMNVEV (reference sequence). V lost 1 base and J 0 bases, leaving 3 bases between the germline ends. This CDR3 is built from 13 residues. CDR3 loop: CASSLWLNTEAFF. CDR3 DNA sequence: TGTGCCAGCAGTTTATGGCTGAACACTGAAGCTTTCTTT.

CDR3 residues: CASSLHTGQGVGYTF. CDR3 bases: TGCGCCAGCAGCTTGCATACCGGACAGGGGGTCGGCTACACCTTC. The chain has TRBV5-1 and TRBJ1-2; TRBD1 matches at 10 bases. J lost 8 bases, V lost 1 base, and 8 bases had no gene match. The CDR3 runs to 15 residues. CDR1 and CDR2 from the germline V gene are SGHRS and YFSETQ. Based on the CDR3 plus reference TRBV5-1 and TRBJ1-2, the full variable domain is KAGVTQTPRYLIKTRGQQVTLSCSPISGHRSVSWYQQTPGQGLQFLFEYFSETQRNKGNFPGRFSGRQFSNSRSEMNVSTLELGDSALYLCASSLHTGQGVGYTFGSGTRLTVV.

The chain joins TRBV27 to TRBJ2-5, with D maybe TRBD2 (5 bases). Trimming cost V 4 bases and J 5 bases, with 11 bases left between them. CDR1 is MNHEY, CDR2 SMNVEV, per germline (reference sequence). The CDR3 length is 13 residues. CDR3 amino acids: CASSSGWYETQYF. Here the CDR3 DNA reads TGTGCCAGCAGTTCGGGGTGGTATGAGACCCAGTACTTC.

The chain links TRBV14 to TRBJ1-2; perhaps TRBD1 as D (6 bases). This CDR3 is built from 15 residues. Germline CDR1 and CDR2: SGHDN and FVKESK. V dropped 0 bases and J dropped 6 bases, with 14 bases sitting between them. The CDR3 DNA follows: TGTGCCAGCAGCCAAGAAGGGGGTCGTGGGAATGGCTACACCTTC. Amino acids: CASSQEGGRGNGYTF. The full variable domain, completed using reference TRBV14 and TRBJ1-2, is EAGVTQFPSHSVIEKGQTVTLRCDPISGHDNLYWYRRVMGKEIKFLLHFVKESKQDESGMPNNRFLAERTGGTYSTLKVQPAELEDSGVYFCASSQEGGRGNGYTFGSGTRLTVV.

This clone was seen once. The rearrangement joins TRBV6-6 to TRBJ2-6; D not certain. Germline-derived CDR1 and CDR2 are MNHNY and SVGAGI (reference sequence). The CDR3 consists of 15 residues. V lost 4 bases and J 2 bases, leaving 9 bases between the germline ends. The CDR3 reads CASSSGATGANVLTF. For the CDR3, the DNA is TGTGCCAGCAGTTCCGGAGCAACTGGGGCCAACGTCCTGACTTTC.

The V gene is TRBV6-5, the J gene TRBJ2-2; 9 bases line up with TRBD1. The CDR3 is 15 residues long. V shed 8 bases, J shed 6 bases, and the junction held 10 bases outside the gene matches. Germline CDR1 is MNHEY and CDR2 is SVGAGI. CDR3 bases: TGTGCCAGCGGGGAACTGACAGGGGGGTCCGGGGAGCTGTTTTTT. Translated, it gives CASGELTGGSGELFF.

This chain connects TRBV11-3 to TRBJ1-2; D is ambiguous. CDR3 length equals 16 residues. From germline, CDR1 is SGHNT and CDR2 YENEEA. Trimming cost V 5 bases and J 0 bases, with 16 bases left between them. CDR3 amino acids: CASSPMTGSPNYGYTF. The CDR3 nucleotides read TGTGCCAGCAGCCCGATGACGGGGAGCCCTAACTATGGCTACACCTTC.

This sequence joins TRBV9 and TRBJ1-2; no firm D call. Germline loops: CDR1 SGDLS, CDR2 YYNGEE. The CDR3 spans 13 residues. Trimming pared 6 bases from V and 4 bases from J, leaving 13 bases between. DNA of the CDR3: TGTGCCAGCAACTCCCTTGGGAGCTATGGCTACACCTTC. This sequence encodes CASNSLGSYGYTF.

CDR3 region: CASSQVGGIPVVYEKLFF. The CDR3, as DNA: TGTGCCAGCAGCCAAGTTGGAGGGATCCCCGTCGTGTACGAAAAACTGTTTTTT. V gene TRBV3-1 (or the pseudogene TRBV3-2) combines with J gene TRBJ1-4; no clear D. The ends were cut back, 1 base at V and 8 bases at J, with 23 bases in the middle. The germline V gene has CDR1 LGHDT and CDR2 YNNKEL (reference sequence). The CDR3 consists of 18 residues.

This CDR3 reads CASSVERGGHEQFF. The CDR3 bases are TGTGCCAGCAGTGTTGAGCGGGGGGGCCATGAGCAGTTCTTC. This chain connects TRBV6-4 to TRBJ2-1, with 10 bases matching TRBD2. Germline V gene lookup returns CDR1 MRHNA and CDR2 SNTAGT. V was pared by 4 bases and J by 8 bases, with 5 bases of the junction left unmatched. The CDR3 is 14 amino acids.